This T cell receptor beta chain was retrieved from a study of cytomegalovirus exposure and HLA in healthy donors. The study, taken as a whole, reports: Most subjects' HLA-A and HLA-B alleles were reportedly predicted from TCR beta sequences.

Amplification used 60 Vbeta primers and 13 Jbeta primers. Assay: immunoSEQ multiplex PCR; the TCRdb copy retains only in-frame clones and omits some. In the table there are tens of thousands of clones, 81% of which are singletons. Notes on this clone: Its cognate antigen is unknown.

The CDR3 length is 13 residues. The germline V gene encodes CDR1 PRHDT and CDR2 FYEKMQ (reference sequence). V was pared by 6 bases and J by 5 bases, with 14 bases between. The sample was PBMCs. The chain combines TRBV13 with TRBJ2-7; D is perhaps TRBD2 (6 bases). The receptor's source is a girl aged 2-10 years in good health and CMV-seropositive. CDR3 in amino acids: CASSLDGRHEQYF. The CDR3 DNA follows: TGTGCCAGCAGTCTAGACGGGAGACACGAGCAGTACTTC.